This TCR beta chain appears in the sequencing data of a study of cytotoxic CD8 clonotypes in ibrutinib-treated CLL. Study summary: Among the patients, more than ten presented as relapsed/refractory and around 16 as treatment-naive; roughly 17 showed unmutated IGHV. Treatment had run for a median about 12 months, range 6 to 36, when response samples were taken.

Sequencing sought depths of 1 in 200,000 to 1 in 1 million T cells. Clones were read by immunoSEQ multiplex PCR, and TCRdb kept only the in-frame ones, dropping some. The sample includes 150,000 to 200,000 clones, 70% to 90% of them seen just once. Study results and limitations: Public clonotypes were uncommon and contracted or stayed stable on treatment.

This clone was seen once. What it recognizes is unknown. This CDR3 region has 15 residues. The J segment lost 2 bases and the V segment lost 4 bases, leaving 7 bases of the junction unmatched. The V gene's germline CDR1 is GTSNPN and CDR2 SVGIG (reference sequence). The source was PBMCs, collected at disease progression, from a patient treated with ibrutinib. The TCR sequence derives from a human donor with chronic lymphocytic leukemia. J is TRBJ2-2 and V is TRBV30; 7 nucleotides line up with TRBD1. CDR3 residues: CAWNAGTVNTGELFF. CDR3 nucleotides: TGTGCCTGGAACGCCGGGACAGTAAACACCGGGGAGCTGTTTTTT.